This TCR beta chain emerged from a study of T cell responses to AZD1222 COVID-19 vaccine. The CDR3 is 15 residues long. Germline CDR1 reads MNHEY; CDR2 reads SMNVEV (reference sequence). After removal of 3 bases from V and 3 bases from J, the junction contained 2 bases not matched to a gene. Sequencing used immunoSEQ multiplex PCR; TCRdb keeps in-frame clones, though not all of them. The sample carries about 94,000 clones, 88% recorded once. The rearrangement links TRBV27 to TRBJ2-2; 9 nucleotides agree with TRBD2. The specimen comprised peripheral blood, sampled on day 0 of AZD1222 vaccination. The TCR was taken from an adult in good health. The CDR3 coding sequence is TGTGCCAGCAGTTTTCTAGCGGGGTACACCGGGGAGCTGTTTTTT. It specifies CASSFLAGYTGELFF.